The clone carrying this T cell receptor beta chain occurred many times. Its ends do not fully match the called genes, so a read error is possible. Germline CDR1 SGHTA, CDR2 FQGNSA. The length of the CDR3 is 11 residues. TCRdb used MiXCR to reprocess the reads, holding one entry per CDR3 protein. Of roughly 760,000 distinct CDR3 sequences listed, approximately 34% were seen once; the top ten hold 2.8%. These data belong to a study of T cell repertoires in cytomegalovirus infection. The sample comprised PBMCs. V gene TRBV7-2 combines with J gene TRBJ2-7, with TRBD2 matching 7 bases. The origin of this receptor is a human donor in good health (CMV status not recorded). Some clones in this sample may be carry-over from other donors' samples. The CDR3 spells CASSLTSSLGF. The CDR3 region has the DNA TGTGCCAGCAGCCTGACTAGCAGCCTGGGCTTC. The complete variable domain, with remaining parts taken from reference TRBV7-2 and TRBJ2-7, reads GAGVSQSPSNKVTEKGKDVELRCDPISGHTALYWYRQSLGQGLEFLIYFQGNSAPDKSGLPSDRFSAERTGGSVSTLTIQRTQQEDSAVYLCASSLTSSLGFGPGTRLTVT.